These 27 T cell receptor beta chains were all obtained from the same sample, sequenced in a study of control samples from healthy donors and cancer patients. Only in-frame clones appear in the TCRdb table, and some are missing; sequencing was by immunoSEQ multiplex PCR. The profile covers about 190,000 clones, with 90% to 95% appearing a single time and about 2% taken by the ten largest. Sequenced input: blood. Receptor source: a young man in good health.

This sequence joins TRBV7-9 and TRBJ1-1, with D hard to call. This CDR3 is 11 amino acids long. Germline values: CDR1 SEHNR, CDR2 FQNEAQ (reference sequence). V was cut by 2 bases and J by 8 bases, with 6 bases left in between. CDR3 region: CASSLISEAFF. The CDR3 DNA is TGTGCCAGCAGCTTAATAAGCGAAGCTTTCTTT. Using reference TRBV7-9 and TRBJ1-1 for the parts outside the CDR3, the full variable domain is DTGVSQNPRHKITKRGQNVTFRCDPISEHNRLYWYRQTLGQGPEFLTYFQNEAQLEKSRLLSDRFSAERPKGSFSTLEIQRTEQGDSAMYLCASSLISEAFFGQGTRLTVV.

The chain couples TRBV11-2 to TRBJ2-7; TRBD2 might be the D (6 bases). The germline V gene has CDR1 SGHAT and CDR2 FQNNGV. Trimming left V 3 bases short and J 6 bases short, with 21 bases between. The CDR3 runs 16 residues. The CDR3 loop reads CASSLRVWGVPGEQYF. CDR3 coding DNA: TGTGCCAGCAGCTTGAGAGTGTGGGGGGTGCCTGGCGAGCAGTACTTC.

The V call is TRBV13, the J call TRBJ1-6; no definite D call. Germline values: CDR1 PRHDT, CDR2 FYEKMQ (reference sequence). The CDR3 runs to 14 residues. With 5 bases removed from V and 10 bases from J, the gap between germline ends came to 15 bases. In DNA form, the CDR3 reads TGTGCCAGCAGCCCTAAACTCAGAGACTCACCCCTCCACTTT. Encoded protein: CASSPKLRDSPLHF.

The J gene is TRBJ2-2, the V gene TRBV3-1 (or the pseudogene TRBV3-2), with 7 bases identical to TRBD1. The CDR3 runs 16 residues. Germline-derived CDR1 and CDR2 are LGHDT and YNNKEL (reference sequence). Trimming took 4 bases from V and 5 from J; bases not matched to a gene: 10. CDR3 region: CASSLRLGGRTGELFF. The CDR3 DNA reads as TGTGCCAGCAGCCTACGTCTAGGGGGCCGGACCGGGGAGCTGTTTTTT.

This clone was detected a few times. The J gene is TRBJ1-4, the V gene TRBV5-5, with no clear D. The V end lost 1 base, the J end lost 0 bases, and 4 bases lay between the germline ends. This CDR3 contains 14 residues. CDR1 SGHKS and CDR2 YYEKEE come from the germline V gene (reference sequence). The CDR3 bases are TGTGCCAGCAGCTTGTTCCCAACTAATGAAAAACTGTTTTTT. It encodes CASSLFPTNEKLFF.

The chain has TRBV4-1 and TRBJ2-6; no clear D. The CDR3 spans 15 residues. CDR1 MGHRA and CDR2 YSYEKL come from the germline V gene. V dropped 0 bases and J dropped 3 bases, with 6 bases sitting between them. The CDR3 nucleotides read TGCGCCAGCAGCCAAGAAGGGTATGGGGCCAACGTCCTGACTTTC. This gives the protein CASSQEGYGANVLTF.

The V and J genes are TRBV25-1 and TRBJ2-7; weak D call: TRBD1 (6 bases). Germline V CDR1 and CDR2: MGHDK, SYGVNS. There are 13 residues in the CDR3. V was cut by 3 bases and J by 7 bases, with 13 bases left in between. CDR3 amino acids: CASSDQGSSEQYF. The DNA of the CDR3 is TGTGCCAGCAGTGATCAGGGGTCTTCTGAGCAGTACTTC.

CDR3: CASSYVGLNEKLFF. In DNA, the CDR3 is TGTGCCAGTAGTTATGTGGGCCTTAATGAAAAACTGTTTTTT. The chain couples TRBV19 to TRBJ1-4, with D unclear. The ends were cut back, 5 bases at V and 4 bases at J, with 11 bases in the middle. Germline V gene data show CDR1 as LNHDA and CDR2 as SQIVND (reference sequence). The CDR3 extends over 14 amino acids. The entire variable domain, with the rest obtained from reference TRBV19 and TRBJ1-4, is as follows: DGGITQSPKYLFRKEGQNVTLSCEQNLNHDAMYWYRQDPGQGLRLIYYSQIVNDFQKGDIAEGYSVSREKKESFPLTVTSAQKNPTAFYLCASSYVGLNEKLFFGSGTQLSVL.

The chain couples TRBV3-1 (or the pseudogene TRBV3-2) to TRBJ1-6, with D perhaps matching TRBD1 (6 bases). Trimming pared 4 bases from V and 0 bases from J, leaving 22 bases between. Germline V gives CDR1 LGHDT, CDR2 YNNKEL (reference sequence). The CDR3 runs to 20 residues. The CDR3 DNA reads as TGTGCCAGCAGCCCCTTGACCCATGACAGGCGGAGCTCCTATAATTCACCCCTCCACTTT. It encodes CASSPLTHDRRSSYNSPLHF.

The V and J genes are TRBV11-2 and TRBJ2-7; the match to TRBD1 covers 7 bases. The V and J ends lost 5 bases and 3 bases, in that order; junction bases with no gene match: 10. CDR3 length equals 15 residues. CDR1 and CDR2 from the germline V gene are SGHAT and FQNNGV. The CDR3 reads CASSQRGLLSYEQYF. CDR3 nucleotides: TGTGCCAGCAGCCAAAGGGGGCTCCTGAGCTACGAGCAGTACTTC.

CDR3 in amino acids: CATSRGGRGANSYEQYF. DNA for the CDR3: TGTGCCACCAGCAGGGGCGGCCGGGGCGCAAACTCCTACGAGCAGTACTTC. The gene calls are TRBV15 and TRBJ2-7, with D perhaps TRBD1 or TRBD2 (5 bases each). Germline assignment: CDR1 LNHNV and CDR2 YYDKDF (reference sequence). The CDR3 extends over 17 amino acids. V was shortened by 3 bases and J by 0 bases, with 18 bases between the two germline ends.

This clone has just one count. The chain joins TRBV12-3 or TRBV12-4 to TRBJ1-1; D might be TRBD1 (5 bases). Trimming pared 1 base from V and 4 bases from J, leaving 7 bases between. CDR3 length equals 13 residues. CDR3 sequence (DNA): TGTGCCAGCAGTTTAGGGGGGGTCACTGAAGCTTTCTTT. Residues: CASSLGGVTEAFF.

The gene calls are TRBV6-6 and TRBJ1-2; weak D call: TRBD1 (5 bases). CDR1 and CDR2 from the germline V gene are MNHNY and SVGAGI (reference sequence). There are 13 residues in the CDR3. Trimming took off 6 bases at V and 5 bases at J, with 13 bases between the two ends. CDR3 amino acids: CASSTGTAYGYTF. The CDR3, as DNA: TGTGCCAGCAGCACCGGGACGGCTTATGGCTACACCTTC.

Regarding this clone: Other DNA sequences from this sample encode an identical CDR3 as well. The CDR3 reads CASSVAGGTDTQYF. In DNA form, the CDR3 reads TGTGCCAGCAGTGTAGCGGGGGGTACAGATACGCAGTATTTT. The rearrangement joins TRBV2 to TRBJ2-3; TRBD2 matches at 10 bases. The V gene end was trimmed by 4 bases and the J gene end by 3 bases; junction bases not matched to a gene: 1. The CDR3 contains 14 residues. Germline CDR1 is SNHLY and CDR2 is FYNNEI.

V usage is TRBV7-9 and J usage is TRBJ2-7; D not certain. Trimming stripped 0 bases from V and 2 bases from J, with 5 bases between. Germline CDR1 reads SEHNR; CDR2 reads FQNEAQ (reference sequence). This CDR3 region has 13 residues. DNA for the CDR3: TGTGCCAGCAGCTTAGCGGCAGCCTACGAGCAGTACTTC. Protein: CASSLAAAYEQYF.

The CDR3 here is CATHPPIGKDTEAFF. DNA of the CDR3: TGTGCCACCCACCCCCCGATTGGTAAGGACACTGAAGCTTTCTTT. The chain combines TRBV2 with TRBJ1-1; D call uncertain. CDR1 and CDR2 (germline): SNHLY, FYNNEI. The CDR3 runs 15 residues. The ends were cut back, 10 bases at V and 3 bases at J, with 21 bases in the middle.

This clone has only a few counts. The V gene is TRBV5-6, the J gene TRBJ1-6; TRBD1 matches at 9 bases. The CDR3 totals 17 residues. V was clipped by 0 bases and J by 5 bases; unmatched bases: 6. Germline CDR1 reads SGHDT; CDR2 reads YYEEEE. The DNA for the CDR3 is TGTGCCAGCAGCTTGGAGCGGACAGGGGTGGATAATTCACCCCTCCACTTT. Translation gives CASSLERTGVDNSPLHF. The complete variable domain, with remaining parts taken from reference TRBV5-6 and TRBJ1-6, reads DAGVTQSPTHLIKTRGQQVTLRCSPKSGHDTVSWYQQALGQGPQFIFQYYEEEERQRGNFPDRFSGHQFPNYSSELNVNALLLGDSALYLCASSLERTGVDNSPLHFGNGTRLTVT.

This sequence joins TRBV21-1 and TRBJ2-2; the table's TRBD2 call for D was not verified on the DNA. TRBV21-1 is shown as a pseudogene. This CDR3 is 18 amino acids long. The CDR3 sequence: CASSKVRGGEKNTGELFF. The CDR3, as DNA: TGTGCCAGCAGCAAAGTGCGGGGAGGGGAAAAAAACACCGGGGAGCTGTTTTTT.

In its sample, this clone was seen once. The chain recombines TRBV7-3 with TRBJ2-3, with 9 positions matching TRBD2. CDR1 is SGHTA, CDR2 FQGTGA, per germline. J was trimmed by 3 bases and V by 5 bases; bases with no gene match: 6. There are 15 residues in the CDR3. In DNA form, the CDR3 reads TGTGCCAGCAGCGAGGGACTAGCAGGGACAGATACGCAGTATTTT. It yields the protein CASSEGLAGTDTQYF.

The rearrangement uses TRBV18 and TRBJ2-2; D is unresolved. CDR1 is KGHSH and CDR2 is LQKENI in the germline V gene. The CDR3 length is 13 residues. V shed 8 bases and J shed 7 bases, with 14 bases lying between them. The CDR3 sequence: CASTTMGFGELFF. CDR3 DNA: TGTGCCAGCACAACTATGGGGTTCGGGGAGCTGTTTTTT.

The genes are TRBV6-5 and TRBJ1-1; D is unresolved. Germline V gives CDR1 MNHEY, CDR2 SVGAGI. Trimming removed 7 bases at V and 6 bases at J, with 15 bases between. This CDR3 contains 13 residues. CDR3 loop: CASKRGPEAEAFF. The CDR3 DNA is TGTGCCAGCAAGAGAGGGCCCGAAGCTGAAGCTTTCTTT.

The rearrangement joins TRBV6-5 to TRBJ1-1; 7 nucleotides line up with TRBD1. Germline V gives CDR1 MNHEY, CDR2 SVGAGI. The length of the CDR3 is 14 residues. Trimming removed 4 bases from V and 5 bases from J; junction bases left unmatched: 7. The CDR3 loop reads CASSFGTRGTEAFF. The CDR3 coding sequence is TGTGCCAGCAGTTTTGGCACCAGGGGGACTGAAGCTTTCTTT.

This chain links TRBV2 with TRBJ1-1; possible D gene TRBD1, 6 bases. This CDR3 comprises 17 residues. The V end was cut by 2 bases, the J end by 4 bases, with 20 bases between. Germline assignment: CDR1 SNHLY and CDR2 FYNNEI. In DNA form, the CDR3 reads TGTGCCAGCAGTGAATTTTCGCGTACGGGGGCCGTCACTGAAGCTTTCTTT. Protein sequence: CASSEFSRTGAVTEAFF.

The J gene is TRBJ2-3, the V gene TRBV2, with TRBD2 matching 8 bases. The germline V gene has CDR1 SNHLY and CDR2 FYNNEI. CDR3 length equals 16 residues. The junction had 15 bases not matched to a gene; V was cut back by 6 bases and J by 7 bases. DNA for the CDR3: TGTGCCAGCAGCTTTATTAGCGGGGCCTTGACAAATACGCAGTATTTT. Amino acids: CASSFISGALTNTQYF.

The V gene is TRBV11-3, the J gene TRBJ2-2; D gene ambiguous. This CDR3 is built from 12 residues. V lost 1 base and J lost 8, with 5 bases in between. Germline values: CDR1 SGHNT, CDR2 YENEEA. DNA of the CDR3: TGTGCCAGCAGCTTAGTGAAAGGGGAGCTGTTTTTT. It specifies CASSLVKGELFF.

This chain uses TRBV7-3 with TRBJ2-3, with TRBD2 matching over 9 bases. This CDR3 comprises 13 residues. Trimming at V came to 2 bases and at J to 12 bases, leaving 6 bases not matched to a gene. Germline lookup yields CDR1 SGHTA and CDR2 FQGTGA. CDR3 bases: TGTGCCAGCAGCTTAGCCTCCGGGACTAGCCAGTATTTT. Encoded protein: CASSLASGTSQYF. The full variable domain, with the rest looked up from reference TRBV7-3 and TRBJ2-3, is GAGVSQTPSNKVTEKGKYVELRCDPISGHTALYWYRQSLGQGPEFLIYFQGTGAADDSGLPNDRFFAVRPEGSVSTLKIQRTERGDSAVYLCASSLASGTSQYFGPGTRLTVL.

This chain joins TRBV20-1 and TRBJ2-2; tentative D call: TRBD2 (7 bases). This CDR3 region has 13 residues. The V end was cut by 3 bases, the J end by 7 bases, with 12 bases between. Germline V gene data show CDR1 as DFQATT and CDR2 as SNEGSKA (reference sequence). CDR3 coding DNA: TGCAGTGCTAGTGGGGAGGGGGTCGGGGAGCTGTTTTTT. Protein: CSASGEGVGELFF.